This TCR beta chain was obtained from a study of CD8 T cells in ankylosing spondylitis. The germline V gene has CDR1 MNHEY and CDR2 SMNVEV (reference sequence). The CDR3 runs to 14 residues. Trimming took 5 bases from V and 6 from J; bases not matched to a gene: 7. Making the TCR beta libraries involved quantitative 5'-RACE with molecular barcodes. In TCRdb, the 5' RACE reads were re-called with MiXCR into one record per CDR3 protein. The repertoire holds some 270,000 distinct CDR3 sequences, about a sixth seen once, with roughly a third in the top ten. A note on this clonotype: Its matching antigen is unknown.

General observations from the study: Researchers report that disease-linked clones proved CD8+ and relatively rare in peripheral blood. Matched ankylosing spondylitis synovial fluid reportedly contained a significantly enriched population of disease-linked clones. Fewer than 10 highly homologous variants made up a TCR beta motif that seemed to typify ankylosing spondylitis blood.

The source of this sequence is a male donor with ankylosing spondylitis or in good health (not recorded which). The chain joins TRBV27 to TRBJ2-1; 7 nucleotides agree with TRBD2. Sequenced input: blood, either unsorted or a sorted T cell fraction (not recorded which). This CDR3 reads CASSRVAGVNEQFF. DNA for the CDR3: TGTGCCAGCAGTCGGGTAGCGGGTGTCAATGAGCAGTTCTTC.